This TCR beta chain emerged from a study of graft-versus-host responses after intestinal transplantation. Study summary: Recipients obtained multivisceral, liver-intestinal, or isolated intestinal transplants.

Only in-frame clones appear in the TCRdb table, and some are missing; sequencing was by immunoSEQ multiplex PCR. The table records 150,000 or so clones, about nine tenths of them present only once. The V and J ends lost 0 bases and 7 bases, in that order; junction bases with no gene match: 8. This CDR3 comprises 16 residues. Germline V gene sequence: CDR1 SGDLS, CDR2 YYNGEE. On this clone: No antigen is known for it.

This chain joins TRBV9 and TRBJ1-4; 8 positions match TRBD1. The specimen was unstimulated CD4+ T cells sorted from spleen or lymph node cells, collected before intestinal transplant. This receptor was identified in a human donor who received an intestinal transplant. In nucleotides, the CDR3 is TGTGCCAGCAGCGTAGGACAGGGGATGACTTCTGAAAAACTGTTTTTT. Protein sequence: CASSVGQGMTSEKLFF.